One sample yielded the 7 T cell receptor beta chains listed below, sequenced in a study of T cell changes during pregnancy in multiple sclerosis. The table came from immunoSEQ multiplex PCR; TCRdb's copy has only in-frame clones and leaves some out. The table lists roughly 18,000 clones, under 90% of them singletons. The sample was CD8+ T cells from peripheral blood mononuclear cells, taken after pregnancy. The receptors here all came from a female donor with multiple sclerosis, enrolled in a pregnancy study.

The V and J genes are TRBV5-1 and TRBJ2-1; TRBD1 matches at 9 bases. From germline, CDR1 is SGHRS and CDR2 YFSETQ. The CDR3 spans 17 residues. With V trimmed by 4 bases and J by 9 bases, 17 bases remained unmatched. For the CDR3, the DNA is TGCGCCAGCAGCCTAGACAGGGGGAGGCTAGCCTTGGGTGAGCAGTTCTTC. It encodes CASSLDRGRLALGEQFF.

This clone was seen only a few times. The rearrangement uses TRBV19 and TRBJ2-3, with 8 bases fitting TRBD2. Germline V gives CDR1 LNHDA, CDR2 SQIVND (reference sequence). The CDR3 covers 14 residues. Losses at the gene ends were 5 bases for V and 3 bases for J; bases not matched to a gene: 4. The CDR3 sequence: CASSGREATDTQYF. For the CDR3, the DNA is TGTGCCAGTAGTGGGCGGGAGGCGACAGATACGCAGTATTTT.

The gene calls are TRBV6-5 and TRBJ2-1, with TRBD2 as a possible D gene (6 bases). Trimming shortened V by 0 bases and J by 6 bases, and 15 bases separated the two germline ends. This CDR3 comprises 16 residues. Per germline, CDR1 MNHEY and CDR2 SVGAGI. The CDR3 bases are TGTGCCAGCAGTTACTCGGTGGAGGGGCCTGGCAATGAGCAGTTCTTC. Protein product: CASSYSVEGPGNEQFF.

This clone is a singleton in its sample. The chain has TRBV9 and TRBJ1-2; D is uncertain. The V end lost 3 bases, the J end lost 0 bases, and 12 bases lay between the germline ends. Germline V lookup: CDR1 SGDLS, CDR2 YYNGEE. The CDR3 contains 15 residues. CDR3 nucleotide sequence: TGTGCCAGCAGCGATTCCCTGAGTACTAACTATGGCTACACCTTC. Its translation is CASSDSLSTNYGYTF.

V and J are TRBV6-1 and TRBJ2-1, with D unresolved. CDR3 length equals 13 residues. V was trimmed by 7 bases and J by 5 bases, leaving 12 bases between them. CDR1 and CDR2 (germline): MNHNS, SASEGT. CDR3 residues: CASMRQQHNEQFF. The CDR3 DNA sequence: TGTGCCAGCATGCGGCAGCAGCACAATGAGCAGTTCTTC.

This clone was seen more than once but under ten times. This rearrangement joins TRBV10-1 to TRBJ2-5; a weak D match, TRBD1 (6 bases). The CDR3 extends over 17 amino acids. V lost 1 base to trimming and J lost 5 bases, with 20 bases between them. Looked up from germline, CDR1 is WNHNN and CDR2 is SYGVQD (reference sequence). DNA for the CDR3: TGCGCCAGCAGTGAGTTCGGGCAGGGGAGATTCCGGGAGACCCAGTACTTC. It yields the protein CASSEFGQGRFRETQYF.

The table lists this clone with a few counts. The chain uses TRBV11-3 and TRBJ2-2; 8 nucleotides line up with TRBD2. The J segment lost 5 bases and the V segment lost 2 bases, leaving 4 bases of the junction unmatched. Per the germline V gene, CDR1 is SGHNT and CDR2 is YENEEA. The CDR3 has 15 residues. CDR3 loop: CASSLRRGETGELFF. CDR3 DNA sequence: TGTGCCAGCAGCTTACGGCGGGGGGAAACCGGGGAGCTGTTTTTT.